Below are 5 T cell receptor beta chains sequenced from a single sample in a study of CD8+CD57+ T cells in acquired aplastic anemia (dated by TCRdb to about 2018). Reads for this sample came from an Illumina HiSeq 2000. TCR beta VDJ combination and CDR3 sequence profiling used genomic DNA as the template. The raw public reads went through TCRdb reprocessing: fastp at Q25, MiXCR clone calling, in-frame beta chains kept. Identical CDR3 proteins give one entry, which carries the most common genes and DNA. This sample gives some 150,000 distinct CDR3 sequences in total; approximately 41% of them show up just once. The ten largest make up 6.5% to 10% of the sample. The sequenced sample consisted of sorted CD4+, CD8+, or CD8+CD57+ T cells (not recorded which) from PBMCs. Receptor source: a human donor in good health, serving as a control.

The table lists this clonotype with many counts. V usage is TRBV19 and J usage is TRBJ2-2, with 11 nucleotides matching TRBD2. CDR3 size: 16 residues. V gave up 5 bases and J gave up 8 bases; unmatched junction bases: 10. The germline gives CDR1 LNHDA, CDR2 SQIVND (reference sequence). The CDR3 reads CASSGGVTSGVGELFF. The CDR3 coding sequence is TGTGCCAGTAGTGGAGGGGTGACTAGCGGGGTTGGGGAGCTGTTTTTT.

As concerns this clonotype: This may come from a read error, since a much larger clone is one base off. The CDR3 carries no conserved terminal phenylalanine or tryptophan, so it likely arises from a read error. The J gene is TRBJ2-4, the V gene TRBV20-1; the D is unclear. V dropped 2 bases and J dropped 8 bases, with 16 bases sitting between them. The CDR3 totals 14 residues. Germline lookup yields CDR1 DFQATT and CDR2 SNEGSKA (reference sequence). The CDR3 DNA reads as TGCAGTGCTAGACTCGTCGGTAGATCAGACATTCAGTACCTC. The encoded protein is CSARLVGRSDIQYL.

With regard to this clonotype: A read error may be the cause here, since a much bigger clone is one base away. This chain connects TRBV12-3 or TRBV12-4 to TRBJ2-3; perhaps D is TRBD1 or TRBD2 (6 bases each). Trimming cost V 4 bases and J 1 base, with 18 bases left between them. CDR3 length: 17 residues. CDR3 protein: CASSSAREGGCTDTQYF. The CDR3 DNA sequence: TGTGCCAGCAGTTCCGCTAGAGAGGGGGGATGCACAGATACGCAGTATTTT.

As for this clonotype: One base away lies a much larger clone, so this may be a sequencing read error. The chain joins TRBV3-1 to TRBJ2-7, with D possibly matching TRBD2 (6 bases). The CDR3 contains 16 residues. In germline, CDR1 is LGHDT, CDR2 YNNKEL (reference sequence). Written as DNA, the CDR3 is TGTGCCAGCAGCCCCGTGACCTCGGCGGGGTCCTACGAGCAGCACTTC. Its translation is CASSPVTSAGSYEQHF.

The table lists this clonotype with many counts. The chain recombines TRBV19 with TRBJ1-1; D unresolved. This CDR3 region has 13 residues. The V and J ends lost 3 bases and 1 base respectively, with 6 bases between them. CDR1 and CDR2 (germline): LNHDA, SQIVND (reference sequence). CDR3 nucleotides: TGTGCCAGTAGTATGCGCGGGAACACTGAAGCTTTCTTT. Its protein is CASSMRGNTEAFF.